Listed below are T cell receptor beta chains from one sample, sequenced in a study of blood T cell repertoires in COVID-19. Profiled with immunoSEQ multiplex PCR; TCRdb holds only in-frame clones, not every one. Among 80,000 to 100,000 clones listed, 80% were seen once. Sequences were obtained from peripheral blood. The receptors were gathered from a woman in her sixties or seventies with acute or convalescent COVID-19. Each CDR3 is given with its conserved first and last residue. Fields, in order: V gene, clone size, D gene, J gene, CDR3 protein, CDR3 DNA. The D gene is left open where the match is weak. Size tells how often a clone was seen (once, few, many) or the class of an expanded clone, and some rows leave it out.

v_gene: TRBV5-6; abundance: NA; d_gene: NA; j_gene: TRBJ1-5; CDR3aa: CASSSSGAPSNQPQHF; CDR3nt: TGTGCCAGCAGCTCTAGTGGGGCCCCGAGCAATCAGCCCCAGCATTTT
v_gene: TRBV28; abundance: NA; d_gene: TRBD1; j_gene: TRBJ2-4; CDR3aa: CASSWALDRVRRIQYF; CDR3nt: TGTGCCAGCAGCTGGGCTCTCGACAGGGTGAGACGCATTCAGTACTTC
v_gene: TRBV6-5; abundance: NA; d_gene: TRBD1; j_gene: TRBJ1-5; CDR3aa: CASRPTGLTNQPQHF; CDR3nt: TGTGCCAGCAGACCGACAGGGCTTACCAATCAGCCCCAGCATTTT
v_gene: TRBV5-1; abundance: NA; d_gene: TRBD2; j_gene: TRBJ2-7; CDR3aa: CASSLGLAGVTNNFYEQYF; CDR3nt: TGCGCCAGCAGCTTGGGCCTAGCGGGAGTTACCAACAACTTCTACGAGCAGTACTTC
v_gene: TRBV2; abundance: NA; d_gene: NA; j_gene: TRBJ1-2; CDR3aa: CASTLDINGYGYTF; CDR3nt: TGTGCCAGCACCCTGGACATCAATGGGTATGGCTACACCTTC
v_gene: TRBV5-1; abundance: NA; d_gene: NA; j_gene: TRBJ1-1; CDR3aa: CASSLGSGVNTEAFF; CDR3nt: TGCGCCAGCAGCTTGGGTTCAGGCGTGAACACTGAAGCTTTCTTT
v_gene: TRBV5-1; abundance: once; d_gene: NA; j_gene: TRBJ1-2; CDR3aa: CASSLNRAHGYTF; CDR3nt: TGCGCCAGCAGCTTAAACAGGGCCCATGGCTACACCTTC
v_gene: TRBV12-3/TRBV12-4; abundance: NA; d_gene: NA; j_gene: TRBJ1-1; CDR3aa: CASSEVRTAFF; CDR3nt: TGTGCCAGCAGTGAAGTTAGGACTGCTTTCTTT
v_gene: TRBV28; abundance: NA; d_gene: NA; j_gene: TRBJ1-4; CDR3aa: CASSLTPVGSEKLFF; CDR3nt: TGTGCCAGCAGTTTAACCCCAGTGGGCAGTGAAAAACTGTTTTTT
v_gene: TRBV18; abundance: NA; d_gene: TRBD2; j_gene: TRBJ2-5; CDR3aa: CASSPLLAEEETQYF; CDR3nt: TGTGCCAGCTCACCCCTTCTAGCGGAGGAAGAGACCCAGTACTTC
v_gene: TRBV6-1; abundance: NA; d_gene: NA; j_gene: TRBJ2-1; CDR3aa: CASSEMSRAYEQFF; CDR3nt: TGTGCCAGCAGTGAAATGTCCAGGGCTTATGAGCAGTTCTTC
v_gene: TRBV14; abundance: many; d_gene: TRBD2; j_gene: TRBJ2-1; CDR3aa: CASSQAAGGPSEQFF; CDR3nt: TGTGCCAGCAGCCAGGCAGCGGGGGGGCCGAGTGAGCAGTTCTTC
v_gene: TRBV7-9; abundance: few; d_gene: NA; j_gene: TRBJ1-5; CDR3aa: CASSFESGNQPQHF; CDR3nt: TGTGCCAGCAGCTTCGAGTCCGGGAATCAGCCCCAGCATTTT
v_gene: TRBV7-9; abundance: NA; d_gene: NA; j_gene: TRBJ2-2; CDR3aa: CASSGLNTGELFF; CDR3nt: TGTGCCAGCTCGGGATTGAACACCGGGGAGCTGTTTTTT
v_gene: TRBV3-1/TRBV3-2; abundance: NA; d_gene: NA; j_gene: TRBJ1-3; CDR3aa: CASSQDMVGSGNTIYF; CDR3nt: TGTGCCAGCAGCCAAGATATGGTCGGGAGTGGAAACACCATATATTTT
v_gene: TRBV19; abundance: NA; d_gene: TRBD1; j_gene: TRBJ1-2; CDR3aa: CASSIAGTGSNYGYTF; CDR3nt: TGTGCCAGTAGTATAGCCGGGACAGGCTCTAACTATGGCTACACCTTC
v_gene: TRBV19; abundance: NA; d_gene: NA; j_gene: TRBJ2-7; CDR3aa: CASSAKHQGPYEQYF; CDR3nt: TGTGCCAGTAGTGCCAAACATCAGGGGCCCTACGAGCAGTACTTC
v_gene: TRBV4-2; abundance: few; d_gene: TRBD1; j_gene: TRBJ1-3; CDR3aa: CASSQDEGTGSLSGNTIYF; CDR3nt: TGTGCCAGCAGCCAAGATGAGGGGACAGGGAGTCTCTCTGGAAACACCATATATTTT
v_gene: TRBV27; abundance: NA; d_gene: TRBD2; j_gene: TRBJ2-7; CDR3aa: CASRRTSVSYEQYF; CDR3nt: TGTGCCAGCAGGAGGACTAGCGTCTCCTACGAGCAGTACTTC
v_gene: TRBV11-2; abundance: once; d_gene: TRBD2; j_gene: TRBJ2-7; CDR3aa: CASSLVFSGGPAYEQYF; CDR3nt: TGTGCCAGCAGCTTAGTTTTTAGCGGGGGGCCCGCCTACGAGCAGTACTTC
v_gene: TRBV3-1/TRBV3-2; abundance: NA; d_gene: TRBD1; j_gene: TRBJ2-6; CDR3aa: CASTTVGQGVRSGANVLTF; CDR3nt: TGTGCCAGCACCACCGTGGGGCAGGGGGTCAGGTCTGGGGCCAACGTCCTGACTTTC
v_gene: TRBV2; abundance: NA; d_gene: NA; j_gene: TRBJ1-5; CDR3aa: CASSEQAGISNQPQHF; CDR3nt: TGTGCCAGCAGTGAGCAGGCAGGGATTAGCAATCAGCCCCAGCATTTT
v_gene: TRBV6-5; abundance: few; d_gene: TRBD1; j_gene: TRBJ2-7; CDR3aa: CASSYVSRGQGEQYF; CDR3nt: TGTGCCAGCAGTTACGTATCGAGGGGGCAAGGCGAGCAGTACTTC
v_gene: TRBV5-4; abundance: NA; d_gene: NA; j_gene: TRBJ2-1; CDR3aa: CASSPQGWDNEQFF; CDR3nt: TGTGCCAGCAGCCCCCAGGGCTGGGACAATGAGCAGTTCTTC
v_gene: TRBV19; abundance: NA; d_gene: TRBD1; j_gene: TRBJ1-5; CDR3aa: CASSGGQGSNQPQHF; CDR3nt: TGTGCCAGTAGTGGGGGACAGGGTTCCAATCAGCCCCAGCATTTT
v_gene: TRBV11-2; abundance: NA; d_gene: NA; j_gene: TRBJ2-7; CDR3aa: CASSLDTGFSYEQYF; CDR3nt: TGTGCCAGCAGCTTAGATACAGGGTTTTCCTACGAGCAGTACTTC
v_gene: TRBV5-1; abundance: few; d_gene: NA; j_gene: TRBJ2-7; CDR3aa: CASSLATQTPYEQYF; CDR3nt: TGCGCCAGCAGCTTGGCGACTCAAACCCCCTACGAGCAGTACTTC
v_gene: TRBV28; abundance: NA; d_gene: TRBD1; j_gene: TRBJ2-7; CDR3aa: CASSAIGTGIYEQYF; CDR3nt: TGTGCCAGCAGTGCCATCGGGACAGGGATCTACGAGCAGTACTTC
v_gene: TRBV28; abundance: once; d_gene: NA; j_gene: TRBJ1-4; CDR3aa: CASSNWGSGRPRRLFF; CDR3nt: TGTGCCAGCAGCAACTGGGGCTCGGGCAGGCCAAGGAGACTGTTTTTT
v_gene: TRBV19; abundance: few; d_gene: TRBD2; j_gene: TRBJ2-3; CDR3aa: CASSIDLAGGPTDTQYF; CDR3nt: TGTGCCAGTAGTATAGACCTAGCGGGAGGGCCCACAGATACGCAGTATTTT
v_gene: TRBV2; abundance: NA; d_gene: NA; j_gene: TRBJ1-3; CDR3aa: CASSAYRGSGNTIYF; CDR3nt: TGTGCCAGCAGTGCGTACCGGGGCTCTGGAAACACCATATATTTT
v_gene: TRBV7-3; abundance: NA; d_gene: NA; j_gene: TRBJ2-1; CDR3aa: CASSVGQPGYDEQFF; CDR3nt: TGTGCCAGCAGCGTTGGCCAGCCAGGGTATGATGAGCAGTTCTTC
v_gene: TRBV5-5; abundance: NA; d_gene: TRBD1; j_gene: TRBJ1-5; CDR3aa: CASSLTPPGTGTSQPQHF; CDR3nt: TGTGCCAGCAGCTTGACCCCTCCCGGGACAGGGACGAGTCAGCCCCAGCATTTT
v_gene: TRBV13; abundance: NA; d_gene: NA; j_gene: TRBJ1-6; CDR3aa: CASTIMAAGDNSPLHF; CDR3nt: TGTGCCAGCACCATAATGGCGGCAGGGGATAATTCACCCCTCCACTTT
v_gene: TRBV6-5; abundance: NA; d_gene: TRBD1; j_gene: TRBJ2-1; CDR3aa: CASSYSGQEPYNEQFF; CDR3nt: TGTGCCAGCAGTTACTCTGGACAGGAACCCTACAATGAGCAGTTCTTC
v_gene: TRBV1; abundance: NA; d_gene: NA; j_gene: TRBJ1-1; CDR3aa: CTSSQGRQELNTEAFF; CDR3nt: TGCACCAGCAGCCAAGGCCGACAGGAGTTGAACACTGAAGCTTTCTTT
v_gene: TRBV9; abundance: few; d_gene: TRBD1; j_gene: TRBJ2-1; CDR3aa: CASSPEGQPLYNEQFF; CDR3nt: TGTGCCAGCAGCCCAGAGGGACAGCCCTTATACAATGAGCAGTTCTTC
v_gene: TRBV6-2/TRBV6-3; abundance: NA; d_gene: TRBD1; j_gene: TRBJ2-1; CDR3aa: CASSGQGAYNEQFF; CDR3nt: TGTGCCAGCAGTGGACAGGGTGCCTACAATGAGCAGTTCTTC
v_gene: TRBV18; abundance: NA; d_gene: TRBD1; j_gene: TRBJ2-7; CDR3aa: CASSEGQGYEQYF; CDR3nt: TGTGCCAGCTCAGAGGGACAGGGCTACGAGCAGTACTTC
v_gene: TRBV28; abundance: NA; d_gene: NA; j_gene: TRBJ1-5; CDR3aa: CASSRPGGRGYDQPQHF; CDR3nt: TGTGCCAGCAGTCGCCCGGGGGGGAGGGGGTACGATCAGCCCCAGCATTTT
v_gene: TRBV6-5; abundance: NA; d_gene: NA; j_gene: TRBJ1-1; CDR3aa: CASSYSGRPEAFF; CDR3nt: TGTGCCAGCAGTTACTCGGGCAGGCCCGAAGCTTTCTTT
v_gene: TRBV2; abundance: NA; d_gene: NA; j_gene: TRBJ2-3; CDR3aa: CAAQRYSTDTQYF; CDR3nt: TGTGCCGCCCAGCGGTATAGCACAGATACGCAGTATTTT
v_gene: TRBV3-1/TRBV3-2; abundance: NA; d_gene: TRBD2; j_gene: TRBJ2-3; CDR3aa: CASSQGLAGGRLDTQYF; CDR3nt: TGTGCCAGCAGCCAAGGACTAGCGGGGGGGCGGCTAGATACGCAGTATTTT